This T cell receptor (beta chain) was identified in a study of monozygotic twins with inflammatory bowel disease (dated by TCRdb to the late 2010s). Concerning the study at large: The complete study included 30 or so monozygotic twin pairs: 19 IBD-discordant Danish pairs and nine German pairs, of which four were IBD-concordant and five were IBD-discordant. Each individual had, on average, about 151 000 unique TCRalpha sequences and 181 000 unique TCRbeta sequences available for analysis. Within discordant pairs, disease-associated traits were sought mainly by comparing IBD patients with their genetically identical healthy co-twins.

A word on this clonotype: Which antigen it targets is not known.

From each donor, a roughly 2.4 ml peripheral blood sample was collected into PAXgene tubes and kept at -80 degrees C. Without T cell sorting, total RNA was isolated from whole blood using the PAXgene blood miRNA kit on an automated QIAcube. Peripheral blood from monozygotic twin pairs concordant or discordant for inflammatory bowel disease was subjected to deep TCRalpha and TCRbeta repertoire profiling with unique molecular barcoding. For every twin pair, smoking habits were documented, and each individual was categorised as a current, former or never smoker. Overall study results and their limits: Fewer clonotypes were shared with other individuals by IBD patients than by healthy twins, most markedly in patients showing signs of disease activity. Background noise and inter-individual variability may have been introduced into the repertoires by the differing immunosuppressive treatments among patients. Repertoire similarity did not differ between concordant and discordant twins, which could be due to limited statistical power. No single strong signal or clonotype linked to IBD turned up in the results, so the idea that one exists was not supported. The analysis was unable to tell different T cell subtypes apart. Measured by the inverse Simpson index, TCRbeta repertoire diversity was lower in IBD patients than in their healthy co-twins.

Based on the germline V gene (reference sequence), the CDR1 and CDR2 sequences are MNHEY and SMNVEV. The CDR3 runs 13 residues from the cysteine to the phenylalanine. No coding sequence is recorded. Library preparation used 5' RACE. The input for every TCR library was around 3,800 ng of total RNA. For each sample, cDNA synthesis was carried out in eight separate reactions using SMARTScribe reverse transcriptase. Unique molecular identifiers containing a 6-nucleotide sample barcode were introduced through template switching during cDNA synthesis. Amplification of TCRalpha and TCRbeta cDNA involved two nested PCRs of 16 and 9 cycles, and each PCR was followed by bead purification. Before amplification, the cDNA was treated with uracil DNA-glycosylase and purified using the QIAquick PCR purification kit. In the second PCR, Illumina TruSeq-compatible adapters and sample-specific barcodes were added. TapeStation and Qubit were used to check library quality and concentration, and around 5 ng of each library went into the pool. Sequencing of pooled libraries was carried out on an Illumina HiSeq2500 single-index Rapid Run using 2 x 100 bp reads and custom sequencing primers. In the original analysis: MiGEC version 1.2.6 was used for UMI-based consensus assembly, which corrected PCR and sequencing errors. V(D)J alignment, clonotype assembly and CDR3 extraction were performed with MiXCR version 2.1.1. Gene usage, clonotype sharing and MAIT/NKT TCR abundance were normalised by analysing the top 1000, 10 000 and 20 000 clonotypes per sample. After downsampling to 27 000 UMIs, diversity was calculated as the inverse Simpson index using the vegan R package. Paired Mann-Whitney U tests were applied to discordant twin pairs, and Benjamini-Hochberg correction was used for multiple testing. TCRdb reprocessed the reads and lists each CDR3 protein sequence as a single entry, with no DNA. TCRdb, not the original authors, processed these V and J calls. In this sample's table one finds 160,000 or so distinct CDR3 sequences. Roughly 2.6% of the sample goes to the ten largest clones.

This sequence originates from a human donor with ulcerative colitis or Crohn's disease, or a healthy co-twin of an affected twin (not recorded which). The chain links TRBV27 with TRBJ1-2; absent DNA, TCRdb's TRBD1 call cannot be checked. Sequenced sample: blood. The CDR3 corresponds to CASSLGDRGLYTF.